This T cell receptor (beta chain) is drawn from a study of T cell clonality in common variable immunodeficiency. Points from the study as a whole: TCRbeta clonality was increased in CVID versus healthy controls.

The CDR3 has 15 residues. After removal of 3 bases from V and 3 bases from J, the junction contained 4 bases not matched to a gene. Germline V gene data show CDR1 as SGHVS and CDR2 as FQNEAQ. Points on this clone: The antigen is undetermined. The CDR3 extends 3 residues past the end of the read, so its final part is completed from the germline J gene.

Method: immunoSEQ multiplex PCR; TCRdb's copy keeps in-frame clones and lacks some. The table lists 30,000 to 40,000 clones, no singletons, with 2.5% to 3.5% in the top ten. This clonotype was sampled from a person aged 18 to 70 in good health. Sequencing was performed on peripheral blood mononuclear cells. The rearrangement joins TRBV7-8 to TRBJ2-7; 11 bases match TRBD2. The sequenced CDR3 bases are TGTGCCAGCAGCTTTACCGGGACTAGCGGCTACGAG. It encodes CASSFTGTSGYE. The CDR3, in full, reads CASSFTGTSGYEQYF.